Here is one T cell receptor (beta chain) with its context. No antigen is known for it. The sample belongs to a study of cytomegalovirus exposure and HLA in healthy donors. Broader study findings: In vitro work confirmed that a few CMV-associated chains recognize CMV antigens. Researchers reported in a later analysis that a missense DCLRE1C variant was tied to TCR beta V- and J-gene trimming. TCR beta sequences reportedly predicted the HLA-A and HLA-B alleles of most subjects accurately. The study assumed roughly uniform donor sequencing depth for presence/absence analyses.

The CDR3 runs to 15 residues. V was cut by 1 base and J by 1 base, with 12 bases left in between. The germline V gene encodes CDR1 GTSNPN and CDR2 SVGIG (reference sequence). The PCR employed 60 Vbeta primers together with 13 Jbeta primers. TCRdb keeps only in-frame clones here, not all; method: immunoSEQ multiplex PCR. This table holds 150,000 to 200,000 clones, 60% to 80% found once. V is TRBV30 and J is TRBJ2-3; D is unclear. The sequence was collected from a woman in her twenties or thirties in good health and CMV-seronegative. What was sequenced was PBMCs. CDR3 sequence (DNA): TGTGCCTGGAGTGAGACGAAAGCGCGCACAGATACGCAGTATTTT. It is translated as CAWSETKARTDTQYF.